This T cell receptor (beta chain) originates from a study of blood T cell repertoires in COVID-19. Study-level background: The samples span acute and convalescent COVID-19 from the United States, Italy and Spain.

TCRdb's copy holds only in-frame clones and misses some; the assay was immunoSEQ multiplex PCR. The sample includes fewer than 200,000 clones, around 87% of them seen just once. Germline V gives CDR1 MNHEY, CDR2 SVGEGT. This CDR3 contains 14 residues. Trimming shortened V by 4 bases and J by 3 bases, and 12 bases separated the two germline ends. The clonotype was recovered from a woman aged 18-30 years who had recovered from COVID-19. The V and J genes are TRBV6-2 or TRBV6-3 and TRBJ2-5; D unclear. Sequenced material: peripheral blood. CDR3: CASSWSSVKETQYF. The CDR3 DNA is TGTGCCAGCAGTTGGAGTTCAGTCAAAGAGACCCAGTACTTC.